Included here is one T cell receptor (beta chain) sequence, with context. TCRdb re-called the 5' RACE reads through MiXCR, storing one row per CDR3 protein. Of 150,000 to 250,000 distinct CDR3 sequences listed, roughly 12% are singletons. The data derive from a study of CD8 T cells in ankylosing spondylitis. V was shortened by 7 bases and J by 7 bases, with 16 bases between the two germline ends. This CDR3 comprises 13 residues. Germline V CDR1 and CDR2: MDHEN, SYDVKM. The material sequenced was blood, either unsorted or a sorted T cell fraction (not recorded which). This TCR came from a male donor with ankylosing spondylitis or in good health (not recorded which). The chain is built from TRBV28 and TRBJ1-1; tentatively, D is TRBD1 (6 bases). In DNA form, the CDR3 reads TGTGCCAGCACCCTGGGGGGCGCGGATGAAGCTTTCTTT. Protein: CASTLGGADEAFF. Together with reference TRBV28 and TRBJ1-1, the CDR3 gives the full variable domain: DVKVTQSSRYLVKRTGEKVFLECVQDMDHENMFWYRQDPGLGLRLIYFSYDVKMKEKGDIPEGYSVSREKKERFSLILESASTNQTSMYLCASTLGGADEAFFGQGTRLTVV.